This T cell receptor (beta chain) was sequenced during a study of shared clonotypes between healthy human individuals. Study observations and caveats: Non-shared clonotypes had lower generation probabilities than those shared by all four donors. Apart from blood, nothing was sampled; tissue repertoires likely differ.

Investigators spread the genomic DNA of each subset evenly over several immunoSEQ plates. The protocol was immunoSEQ multiplex PCR, while the TCRdb copy is restricted to in-frame clones and leaves out a portion. Of 1.4 million or so clones listed, around 98.5% are singletons. On this clone itself: Antigen: not known.

The CDR3 is 16 amino acids. The V end lost 0 bases, the J end lost 5 bases, and 16 bases lay between the germline ends. Looked up from germline, CDR1 is SGHAT and CDR2 is FQNNGV. The sequencing input was naive CD4+ T cells sorted from blood. Subset of the sample: CD45RA+ positively selected. The TCR was taken from a man younger than 45 in good health. This sequence joins TRBV11-2 and TRBJ2-5; D possibly matches TRBD1 or TRBD2 (5 bases each). The DNA for the CDR3 is TGTGCCAGCAGCTTAGACCGCGGGTGGGGCGGTGAGACCCAGTACTTC. Its protein is CASSLDRGWGGETQYF. Supplemented by reference TRBV11-2 and TRBJ2-5, the full variable domain reads EAGVAQSPRYKIIEKRQSVAFWCNPISGHATLYWYQQILGQGPKLLIQFQNNGVVDDSQLPKDRFSAERLKGVDSTLKIQPAKLEDSAVYLCASSLDRGWGGETQYFGPGTRLLVL.